The next 10 T cell receptor beta chains were all read from a single sample in a study of blood T cell repertoires in COVID-19. Repertoires were generated with immunoSEQ multiplex PCR, while TCRdb's copy carries only in-frame clones and drops some. The repertoire has about 330,000 clones, over 75% of them found once; the top ten carry more than 5%. Sequencing was done on a sample of PBMCs or T cells enriched from blood (not recorded which). The receptors were gathered from a young man who had recovered from COVID-19.

The rearrangement links TRBV30 to TRBJ1-1; no definite D call. The ends were cut back, 0 bases at V and 1 base at J, with 6 bases in the middle. This CDR3 spans 13 amino acids. From germline, CDR1 is GTSNPN and CDR2 SVGIG (reference sequence). CDR3 sequence reads: CAWSVRENTEAFF. The CDR3 DNA follows: TGTGCCTGGAGTGTACGAGAGAACACTGAAGCTTTCTTT.

This chain uses TRBV5-1 with TRBJ2-7, with 8 positions matching TRBD1. Trimming removed 7 bases from V and 2 bases from J; junction bases left unmatched: 5. The germline V gene encodes CDR1 SGHRS and CDR2 YFSETQ. The CDR3 covers 13 residues. The CDR3 region has the DNA TGCGCCAGCCGGGGGACAGGCGCCTACGAGCAGTACTTC. This encodes CASRGTGAYEQYF.

This chain links TRBV4-1 with TRBJ2-7; tentatively, D is TRBD1 (5 bases). The CDR3 has 13 amino acids. The germline gives CDR1 MGHRA, CDR2 YSYEKL. Trimming removed 4 bases at V and 3 bases at J, with 10 bases between. Here the CDR3 reads CASSRQKVYEQYF. Written as DNA, the CDR3 is TGCGCCAGCAGCCGACAGAAAGTCTACGAGCAGTACTTC.

This clone was observed many times. CDR3 bases: TGTGCCAGCAGCTTGCTGGGGGCGCTTCAGGGTGAGCAGTTCTTC. This codes for CASSLLGALQGEQFF. The rearrangement uses TRBV5-6 and TRBJ2-1; maybe TRBD1 (6 bases). This CDR3 has 15 residues. The germline V gene has CDR1 SGHDT and CDR2 YYEEEE. V was clipped by 1 base and J by 9 bases, with 17 bases between them.

V is TRBV28 and J is TRBJ1-4; 7 bases map to TRBD1. The CDR3 extends over 15 amino acids. The trim removed 6 bases at V and 3 bases at J, leaving 7 bases unmatched. CDR1 and CDR2 (germline): MDHEN, SYDVKM. CDR3 residues: CASRAVTGSNEKLFF. CDR3 in DNA: TGTGCCAGCAGAGCGGTGACAGGGTCTAATGAAAAACTGTTTTTT. The complete variable domain, with remaining parts taken from reference TRBV28 and TRBJ1-4, reads DVKVTQSSRYLVKRTGEKVFLECVQDMDHENMFWYRQDPGLGLRLIYFSYDVKMKEKGDIPEGYSVSREKKERFSLILESASTNQTSMYLCASRAVTGSNEKLFFGSGTQLSVL.

The chain couples TRBV9 to TRBJ2-4; D perhaps matches TRBD2 (7 bases). Germline-derived CDR1 and CDR2 are SGDLS and YYNGEE. This CDR3 contains 17 residues. The germline V and J ends were trimmed by 7 bases and 1 base, with 21 bases remaining between them. The CDR3 loop reads CASQERETGMAKNIQYF. The CDR3 DNA sequence: TGTGCCAGCCAGGAGCGGGAAACAGGGATGGCCAAAAACATTCAGTACTTC.

A word on this clone: The same CDR3 arises from other DNA sequences in this sample as well. This chain connects TRBV7-9 to TRBJ2-7; weak D call: TRBD1 (5 bases). The V and J ends lost 5 bases and 2 bases respectively, with 10 bases between them. The CDR3 is 13 residues long. Germline lookup yields CDR1 SEHNR and CDR2 FQNEAQ (reference sequence). For the CDR3, the DNA is TGTGCCAGCAGCCACGACAGACCCTACGAGCAGTACTTC. Amino acid sequence: CASSHDRPYEQYF. The variable domain in full, completed from reference TRBV7-9 and TRBJ2-7, reads DTGVSQNPRHKITKRGQNVTFRCDPISEHNRLYWYRQTLGQGPEFLTYFQNEAQLEKSRLLSDRFSAERPKGSFSTLEIQRTEQGDSAMYLCASSHDRPYEQYFGPGTRLTVT.

The chain joins TRBV2 to TRBJ2-7; tentatively, D is TRBD1 (5 bases). Germline CDR1 SNHLY, CDR2 FYNNEI. The V end was cut by 7 bases, the J end by 2 bases, with 18 bases between. This CDR3 has 15 amino acids. The CDR3 sequence is CASNFRDSRPYEQYF. CDR3 nucleotide sequence: TGTGCCAGCAACTTTCGCGACAGCCGTCCCTACGAGCAGTACTTC.

J is TRBJ2-5 and V is TRBV5-4, with a possible D match to TRBD1 (6 bases). Germline lookup yields CDR1 SGHNT and CDR2 YYREEE (reference sequence). V was trimmed by 4 bases and J by 4 bases, leaving 14 bases between them. The CDR3 covers 14 residues. CDR3 sequence reads: CASSANREGETQYF. CDR3 DNA sequence: TGTGCCAGCAGCGCGAACAGGGAAGGAGAGACCCAGTACTTC.

V gene TRBV7-9 combines with J gene TRBJ1-3; a weak D match, TRBD1 (6 bases). The CDR3 is 12 amino acids. CDR1 and CDR2 (germline): SEHNR, FQNEAQ (reference sequence). Trimming removed 5 bases from V and 6 bases from J, with 8 bases in between. CDR3 region: CASSPGENTIYF. The CDR3 region has the DNA TGTGCCAGCAGCCCAGGGGAAAACACCATATATTTT.